The 32 T cell receptor beta chains below were found in one sample sequenced in a study of T cell responses to AZD1222 COVID-19 vaccine. The method was immunoSEQ multiplex PCR; TCRdb's version includes in-frame clones alone and lacks a portion of them. This table has 130,000 or so clones, over 90% appearing once. The material was peripheral blood, obtained on day 0 of AZD1222 vaccination. The receptors originated from an adult in good health.

The V call is TRBV5-1, the J call TRBJ2-3, with D tentatively TRBD2 (5 bases). Germline lookup yields CDR1 SGHRS and CDR2 YFSETQ. The CDR3 extends over 16 amino acids. V was clipped by 0 bases and J by 0 bases, with 11 bases between them. The CDR3 DNA reads as TGCGCCAGCAGCTTGGTGAGCGGCACTAGCACAGATACGCAGTATTTT. This gives the protein CASSLVSGTSTDTQYF.

Details on this clone: The junction and the germline gene differ at one end; a read error may be behind it. DNA of the CDR3: TGTGCCAGCAGCGTAGCTACGGGAGGGGGGCTTGGGTTT. Translating it yields CASSVATGGGLGF. The chain links TRBV9 to TRBJ1-1; possibly TRBD1 for D (6 bases). Germline-derived CDR1 and CDR2 are SGDLS and YYNGEE. CDR3 size: 13 residues.

The chain uses TRBV28 and TRBJ1-2, with a weak D call TRBD1 (6 bases). In germline, CDR1 is MDHEN, CDR2 SYDVKM. The length of the CDR3 is 12 residues. The V end lost 4 bases, the J end lost 7 bases, and 10 bases lay between the germline ends. The CDR3 region is CASSSSGVGYTF. Here the CDR3 DNA reads TGTGCCAGCAGTTCGTCAGGGGTTGGCTACACCTTC.

This clone has only one observation. V usage is TRBV28 and J usage is TRBJ2-5; D may be TRBD2 (5 bases). CDR3 length: 15 residues. Germline V gene sequence: CDR1 MDHEN, CDR2 SYDVKM. Trimming stripped 4 bases from V and 4 bases from J, with 16 bases between. The CDR3 bases are TGTGCCAGCAGTTCCCAAGAGGGATTAAGAGAGACCCAGTACTTC. Its protein is CASSSQEGLRETQYF.

The genes are TRBV24-1 and TRBJ2-3, with 10 bases aligning to TRBD1. Trimming at V came to 7 bases and at J to 5 bases, leaving 8 bases not matched to a gene. Germline V gene lookup returns CDR1 KGHDR and CDR2 SFDVKD. This CDR3 spans 15 amino acids. The CDR3 nucleotides are TGTGCCACCAGCGCCCGGGACAGGGGTGGAGATACGCAGTATTTT. Amino acid sequence: CATSARDRGGDTQYF.

The gene calls are TRBV4-1 and TRBJ1-1, with a weak D call TRBD1 (6 bases). Germline V gene sequence: CDR1 MGHRA, CDR2 YSYEKL. This CDR3 spans 14 amino acids. V lost 7 bases to trimming and J lost 6 bases, with 18 bases between them. CDR3 bases: TGCGCCAGCATGCCCGAGGGGGGGCTTGCTGAAGCTTTCTTT. Amino acid sequence: CASMPEGGLAEAFF.

The chain recombines TRBV28 with TRBJ1-3; D might be TRBD1 (6 bases). V was shortened by 3 bases and J by 4 bases, with 13 bases between the two germline ends. The length of the CDR3 is 15 residues. In germline, CDR1 is MDHEN, CDR2 SYDVKM. This CDR3 is CASSFRGARGNTIYF. Written as DNA, the CDR3 is TGTGCCAGCAGTTTCCGGGGGGCGCGCGGAAACACCATATATTTT.

V and J are TRBV18 and TRBJ2-1; 7 nucleotides agree with TRBD1. CDR3 length: 18 amino acids. Trimming at V came to 6 bases and at J to 0 bases, leaving 14 bases not matched to a gene. CDR1 is KGHSH, CDR2 LQKENI, per germline. The CDR3 sequence: CASSGTMSTGSSYNEQFF. The DNA of the CDR3 is TGTGCCAGCTCCGGTACTATGTCGACAGGGAGCTCCTACAATGAGCAGTTCTTC.

V gene TRBV6-2 or TRBV6-3 combines with J gene TRBJ2-2; D gene unclear. The germline CDR1 and CDR2 sequences are MNHEY and SVGEGT. The V gene lost 6 bases and the J gene lost 5 bases, with 10 bases spanning the gap. This CDR3 is 13 amino acids long. The CDR3 here is CASSPLVTGELFF. CDR3 nucleotide sequence: TGTGCCAGCAGCCCCTTAGTGACCGGGGAGCTGTTTTTT.

The rearrangement joins TRBV12-3 or TRBV12-4 to TRBJ2-7; possible D gene TRBD2, 5 bases. The CDR3 runs 13 residues. V was cut by 3 bases and J by 7 bases, with 13 bases left in between. CDR3 coding DNA: TGTGCCAGCAGTTTTAACCTAGCTACGGAGCAGTACTTC. Amino acids: CASSFNLATEQYF.

CDR3 nucleotide sequence: TGTGCCAGCAGCTTCAATGAGAATCAGCCCCAGCATTTT. Protein sequence: CASSFNENQPQHF. The rearrangement links TRBV7-9 to TRBJ1-5; D gene unclear. Germline lookup yields CDR1 SEHNR and CDR2 FQNEAQ (reference sequence). The CDR3 loop spans 13 amino acids. V lost 3 bases and J 4 bases, leaving 7 bases between the germline ends.

The chain combines TRBV6-5 with TRBJ2-6, with D uncertain. CDR3 length: 15 amino acids. V lost 8 bases and J 0 bases, leaving 11 bases between the germline ends. CDR1 and CDR2 from the germline V gene are MNHEY and SVGAGI. CDR3 coding DNA: TGTGCCAGCCGGTTTATACACTCTGGGGCCAACGTCCTGACTTTC. This encodes CASRFIHSGANVLTF.

The chain has TRBV4-2 and TRBJ1-3, with 9 positions matching TRBD1. This CDR3 region has 17 residues. CDR1 and CDR2 from the germline V gene are LGHNA and YNFKEQ. V shed 3 bases, J shed 0 bases, and the junction held 6 bases outside the gene matches. The CDR3 bases are TGTGCCAGCAGCCATCCGGGACAGGGATCCTCTGGAAACACCATATATTTT. It specifies CASSHPGQGSSGNTIYF.

CDR3 nucleotides: TGTGCCACCAGTGATACACAACAGGGGGGGTCCAGGAGGGAGCTGTTTTTT. Protein product: CATSDTQQGGSRRELFF. The V call is TRBV24-1, the J call TRBJ2-2; D is perhaps TRBD1 (8 bases). Per germline, CDR1 KGHDR and CDR2 SFDVKD. The CDR3 contains 17 residues. The V gene lost 3 bases and the J gene lost 9 bases, with 22 bases spanning the gap.

The rearrangement joins TRBV3-1 (or the pseudogene TRBV3-2) to TRBJ2-7, with 7 bases aligning to TRBD1. Germline-derived CDR1 and CDR2 are LGHDT and YNNKEL (reference sequence). The CDR3 has 17 amino acids. With 3 bases clipped from V and 7 bases from J, the junction kept 18 bases outside the gene matches. Here the CDR3 reads CASSHSLRQGVLWEQYF. CDR3 nucleotides: TGTGCCAGCAGCCACTCCCTCAGGCAGGGGGTTCTATGGGAGCAGTACTTC.

The chain carries TRBV3-1 (or the pseudogene TRBV3-2) and TRBJ2-2, with D maybe TRBD2 (5 bases). Germline V gene data show CDR1 as LGHDT and CDR2 as YNNKEL (reference sequence). The CDR3 length is 14 residues. V was clipped by 7 bases and J by 2 bases, with 11 bases between them. CDR3 protein: CASKDGENTGELFF. The CDR3 DNA reads TGTGCCAGCAAAGACGGGGAAAACACCGGGGAGCTGTTTTTT.

J is TRBJ1-6 and V is TRBV5-1; possibly TRBD1 for D (6 bases). Germline V lookup: CDR1 SGHRS, CDR2 YFSETQ. V lost 0 bases and J 0 bases, leaving 10 bases between the germline ends. The CDR3 length is 17 residues. In DNA, the CDR3 is TGCGCCAGCAGCTTGGGGAGACAGGTCTCCTATAATTCACCCCTCCACTTT. Translating it yields CASSLGRQVSYNSPLHF.

This sequence joins TRBV7-6 and TRBJ2-7; tentatively, D is TRBD1 (6 bases). The CDR3 loop spans 15 amino acids. V shed 5 bases and J shed 0 bases, with 14 bases lying between them. Looked up from germline, CDR1 is SGHVS and CDR2 is FNYEAQ. The CDR3: CASSLLRDTSYEQYF. CDR3 DNA sequence: TGTGCCAGCAGCCTCCTCCGGGACACCTCCTACGAGCAGTACTTC.

A word on this clone: Additional DNA sequences in this sample encode the identical CDR3. V is TRBV7-9 and J is TRBJ1-2; D remains unclear. CDR1 and CDR2 from the germline V gene are SEHNR and FQNEAQ (reference sequence). V was pared by 1 base and J by 5 bases, with 5 bases between. The CDR3 runs to 12 residues. CDR3 sequence reads: CASSLVGYGYTF. The CDR3 DNA sequence: TGTGCCAGCAGCTTAGTCGGATATGGCTACACCTTC.

The CDR3 here is CASSLRTGTEAFF. DNA for the CDR3: TGTGCCAGCAGCTTAAGGACAGGAACTGAAGCTTTCTTT. The gene calls are TRBV7-2 and TRBJ1-1, with 7 bases identical to TRBD1. From germline, CDR1 is SGHTA and CDR2 FQGNSA. With V trimmed by 2 bases and J by 5 bases, 2 bases remained unmatched. The CDR3 contains 13 residues.

This clone showed up just once. This chain joins TRBV4-3 and TRBJ2-2; 12 bases line up with TRBD2. The V gene end was trimmed by 0 bases and the J gene end by 6 bases; junction bases not matched to a gene: 2. The CDR3 consists of 16 residues. CDR1 is LGHNA, CDR2 YSLEER, per germline. The CDR3 here is CASSQELAGGPGELFF. Here the CDR3 DNA reads TGCGCCAGCAGCCAAGAGCTAGCGGGAGGGCCCGGGGAGCTGTTTTTT.

This chain uses TRBV27 with TRBJ1-1; D not certain. In germline, CDR1 is MNHEY, CDR2 SMNVEV (reference sequence). This CDR3 spans 13 amino acids. The V end lost 6 bases, the J end lost 2 bases, and 10 bases lay between the germline ends. This CDR3 reads CASRPGFNTEAFF. For the CDR3, the DNA is TGTGCCAGCAGACCGGGGTTCAACACTGAAGCTTTCTTT.

This chain links TRBV7-6 with TRBJ2-1, with D possibly TRBD2 on 5 matching bases. The germline V and J ends were trimmed by 4 bases and 1 base, with 8 bases remaining between them. The CDR3 has 14 residues. Germline CDR1 reads SGHVS; CDR2 reads FNYEAQ. For the CDR3, the DNA is TGTGCCAGCAGCTCTACTAGATCCTACAATGAGCAGTTCTTC. This translates into CASSSTRSYNEQFF.

J is TRBJ1-2 and V is TRBV19; no clear D. Deletions cut 3 bases from V and 2 bases from J, with 10 bases between. The germline V gene encodes CDR1 LNHDA and CDR2 SQIVND (reference sequence). The CDR3 runs 14 residues. This chain's CDR3 is CASSMMGSNYGYTF. The CDR3 nucleotides read TGTGCCAGTAGTATGATGGGCTCGAACTATGGCTACACCTTC.

The chain has TRBV27 and TRBJ1-5; possibly TRBD1 for D (5 bases). Germline CDR1 MNHEY, CDR2 SMNVEV (reference sequence). The CDR3 has 15 amino acids. With 3 bases removed from V and 7 bases from J, the gap between germline ends came to 16 bases. The CDR3 nucleotides are TGTGCCAGCAGTTTGGAATGGGGGGGGGACCAGCCCCAGCATTTT. Translation: CASSLEWGGDQPQHF.

The chain carries TRBV27 and TRBJ2-2, with a weak D call TRBD2 (5 bases). The germline CDR1 and CDR2 sequences are MNHEY and SMNVEV (reference sequence). This CDR3 comprises 14 residues. The V gene lost 3 bases and the J gene lost 3 bases, with 8 bases spanning the gap. CDR3 coding DNA: TGTGCCAGCAGTTTGGGCGGGTACACCGGGGAGCTGTTTTTT. It codes for CASSLGGYTGELFF.

This chain joins TRBV7-9 and TRBJ2-1, with D tentatively TRBD2 (5 bases). The V and J ends lost 4 bases and 8 bases respectively, with 30 bases between them. In germline, CDR1 is SEHNR, CDR2 FQNEAQ (reference sequence). The CDR3 loop spans 19 amino acids. As DNA, the CDR3 is TGTGCCAGCAGCTCCCTCCGAGGAAGCGGCGACGAAGGAGGCGATGAGCAGTTCTTC. Translation gives CASSSLRGSGDEGGDEQFF.

The chain combines TRBV2 with TRBJ2-5; D is ambiguous. Deletions cut 9 bases from V and 5 bases from J, with 16 bases between. Germline CDR1 and CDR2: SNHLY and FYNNEI. The CDR3 runs to 13 residues. CDR3 loop: CARGQQKWETQYF. CDR3 in DNA: TGTGCCAGGGGCCAGCAGAAGTGGGAGACCCAGTACTTC.

This chain links TRBV15 with TRBJ2-3; D not certain. This CDR3 has 13 amino acids. V gave up 3 bases and J gave up 4 bases, with 8 bases separating them. CDR1 and CDR2 from the germline V gene are LNHNV and YYDKDF (reference sequence). The CDR3 region is CATSSPRADTQYF. In nucleotides, the CDR3 is TGTGCCACCAGCAGCCCTAGGGCAGATACGCAGTATTTT.

The chain links TRBV21-1 to TRBJ1-2. TRBV21-1 is a known pseudogene. The CDR3 loop spans 13 amino acids. CDR3 nucleotides: TGTGCCAGCAGCAATGACCGGGGTCGTGGCTACACCTTC. Translation gives CASSNDRGRGYTF.

V is TRBV5-1 and J is TRBJ1-2; maybe TRBD1 (5 bases). Germline V gene data show CDR1 as SGHRS and CDR2 as YFSETQ. CDR3 size: 13 residues. V lost 5 bases and J lost 6, with 14 bases in between. The CDR3 here is CASSPGINDGYTF. CDR3 DNA sequence: TGCGCCAGCAGTCCAGGGATTAATGATGGCTACACCTTC.

This sequence joins TRBV9 and TRBJ1-2, with D possibly being TRBD1 (5 bases). The CDR3 extends over 15 amino acids. Germline V gene lookup returns CDR1 SGDLS and CDR2 YYNGEE. V was clipped by 3 bases and J by 4 bases, with 16 bases between them. The CDR3 coding sequence is TGTGCCAGCAGCGCCCGGGACCTTTGGGGCTATGGCTACACCTTC. Its protein product is CASSARDLWGYGYTF.